The 4 T cell receptor beta chains listed next were all sequenced from one sample in a study of blood T cell repertoires in COVID-19. Measured with immunoSEQ multiplex PCR; TCRdb has only the in-frame clones, and not every one. The table records 450,000 or so clones, over 85% of them present only once. Material: peripheral blood. The origin of the receptors is a man younger than 35 with COVID-19, enrolled during active disease.

J is TRBJ2-2 and V is TRBV3-1 (or the pseudogene TRBV3-2); 8 nucleotides agree with TRBD2. The CDR3 extends over 17 amino acids. Trimming cost V 3 bases and J 7 bases; bases outside gene matches: 13. CDR1 is LGHDT and CDR2 is YNNKEL in the germline V gene (reference sequence). The CDR3 loop reads CASSHRSGGLGGGELFF. CDR3 nucleotide sequence: TGTGCCAGCAGCCACAGGAGCGGGGGACTCGGGGGCGGGGAGCTGTTTTTT.

The chain is built from TRBV5-1 and TRBJ2-3, with D tentatively TRBD1 (7 bases). The V gene lost 6 bases and the J gene lost 3 bases, with 17 bases spanning the gap. This CDR3 contains 15 residues. In germline, CDR1 is SGHRS, CDR2 YFSETQ. The CDR3 DNA sequence: TGCGCCAGCAACCCGGTCCAGGGGGGAACAGATACGCAGTATTTT. It yields the protein CASNPVQGGTDTQYF.

The chain carries TRBV6-1 and TRBJ2-7, with D possibly matching TRBD1 (6 bases). Germline lookup yields CDR1 MNHNS and CDR2 SASEGT. The length of the CDR3 is 14 residues. The ends were cut back, 3 bases at V and 1 base at J, with 10 bases in the middle. In nucleotides, the CDR3 is TGTGCCAGCAGTGAGGTGACAGGATCCTACGAGCAGTACTTC. It translates to CASSEVTGSYEQYF.

In regard to this clone: This sample includes further DNA sequences coding for the same CDR3. The chain links TRBV7-9 to TRBJ2-3; TRBD2 matches at 12 bases. The CDR3 is made up of 15 amino acids. V was pared by 5 bases and J by 3 bases, with 3 bases of the junction left unmatched. Germline values: CDR1 SEHNR, CDR2 FQNEAQ (reference sequence). The CDR3 spells CASSLLAGGTDTQYF. The CDR3 DNA follows: TGTGCCAGCAGCCTCCTAGCGGGGGGGACAGATACGCAGTATTTT.